Listed here are 31 T cell receptor beta chains from one sample, sequenced in a study of graft-versus-host responses after intestinal transplantation. Using immunoSEQ multiplex PCR, the repertoire was profiled, and TCRdb retains in-frame clones only, with some absent. The table shows fewer than 11,000 clones, with about 92% occurring only once. Sequencing used PBMCs, obtained around 74 days after transplant. Every receptor here comes from a human patient who received an intestinal transplant, so some T cells may come from the graft donor.

The J gene is TRBJ1-5, the V gene TRBV19; the match to TRBD1 covers 8 bases. Germline CDR1 reads LNHDA; CDR2 reads SQIVND (reference sequence). V trimming: 2 bases; J trimming: 5 bases; junction bases outside the gene matches: 11. This CDR3 comprises 17 residues. CDR3 region: CASSIPPDRVDDQPQHF. The CDR3 nucleotides read TGTGCCAGTAGTATACCCCCGGACAGGGTGGACGATCAGCCCCAGCATTTT.

This clone has just one count. The gene calls are TRBV7-9 and TRBJ1-3; 11 bases agree with TRBD1. V dropped 5 bases and J dropped 3; count of bases not matched to a gene: 9. This CDR3 spans 17 amino acids. Germline lookup yields CDR1 SEHNR and CDR2 FQNEAQ (reference sequence). Here the CDR3 reads CASSPGQGGAYGNTIYF. CDR3 nucleotides: TGTGCCAGCAGCCCGGGACAGGGGGGCGCGTATGGAAACACCATATATTTT.

This clone has just one count. The chain is built from TRBV29-1 and TRBJ2-1; maybe TRBD1 (6 bases). Trimming left V 7 bases short and J 1 base short, with 11 bases between. Germline loops: CDR1 SQVTM, CDR2 ANQGSEA. CDR3 length: 13 residues. The CDR3: CSDRVVSYNEQFF. The CDR3 nucleotides are TGCAGCGACAGGGTAGTTTCCTACAATGAGCAGTTCTTC.

This rearrangement joins TRBV2 to TRBJ2-7; 13 bases agree with TRBD2. V was clipped by 1 base and J by 7 bases; unmatched bases: 1. The V gene's germline CDR1 is SNHLY and CDR2 FYNNEI. The CDR3 has 14 amino acids. The DNA of the CDR3 is TGTGCCAGCAGTGAAGAGGGACTAGCGGGAGAGCAGTACTTC. As protein: CASSEEGLAGEQYF.

This clone was observed a handful of times. CDR3 nucleotide sequence: TGTGCCAGCAGCAAAGTTCCGGGGTTCGCTGAAGCTTTCTTT. Translating it yields CASSKVPGFAEAFF. This chain links TRBV21-1 with TRBJ1-1. TRBV21-1 is assigned pseudogene status. CDR3 length: 14 amino acids.

The chain combines TRBV18 with TRBJ1-1; 8 nucleotides agree with TRBD1. Germline CDR1 reads KGHSH; CDR2 reads LQKENI. The CDR3 contains 16 residues. V trimming: 6 bases; J trimming: 3 bases; junction bases outside the gene matches: 12. DNA of the CDR3: TGTGCCAGCTCCCCCAAGACAGGGGCCGCCGACACTGAAGCTTTCTTT. Translation gives CASSPKTGAADTEAFF.

The rearrangement joins TRBV27 to TRBJ2-1; tentative D call: TRBD2 (6 bases). Looked up from germline, CDR1 is MNHEY and CDR2 is SMNVEV (reference sequence). This CDR3 is built from 13 residues. Trimming left V 3 bases short and J 7 bases short, with 10 bases between. The DNA for the CDR3 is TGTGCCAGCAGTTTGTACGGGAGAAATGAGCAGTTCTTC. Translation: CASSLYGRNEQFF.

This clone was recorded only once. The chain employs TRBV9 and TRBJ2-3; D unresolved. The CDR3 consists of 12 residues. The ends were cut back, 4 bases at V and 0 bases at J, with 3 bases in the middle. The germline V gene encodes CDR1 SGDLS and CDR2 YYNGEE. CDR3 in amino acids: CASSLSTDTQYF. The CDR3 DNA follows: TGTGCCAGCAGCCTGAGCACAGATACGCAGTATTTT.

The chain links TRBV5-1 to TRBJ2-1, with 9 bases aligning to TRBD2. The V and J ends lost 0 bases and 0 bases, in that order; junction bases with no gene match: 13. CDR1 SGHRS and CDR2 YFSETQ come from the germline V gene. The CDR3 contains 20 residues. This chain's CDR3 is CASSLGIAGGNGLSYNEQFF. The CDR3 DNA reads TGCGCCAGCAGCTTGGGGATTGCGGGAGGGAACGGACTCTCCTACAATGAGCAGTTCTTC.

The chain links TRBV5-1 to TRBJ2-7; 10 bases are a match to TRBD2. Per germline, CDR1 SGHRS and CDR2 YFSETQ. The V gene end was trimmed by 0 bases and the J gene end by 7 bases; junction bases not matched to a gene: 10. The CDR3 has 16 amino acids. Written as DNA, the CDR3 is TGCGCCAGCAGCTTGGCGACCCTAGCGGGAGCTAGGGAGCAGTACTTC. Translated, it gives CASSLATLAGAREQYF.

The chain's CDR3 is CASSWGGLDNEQFF. In DNA form, the CDR3 reads TGTGCCAGCAGCTGGGGAGGGCTCGACAATGAGCAGTTCTTC. The rearrangement uses TRBV27 and TRBJ2-1; 7 bases fit TRBD2. V lost 6 bases, J lost 5 bases, and 7 bases stayed unmatched. The CDR3 covers 14 residues. Germline loops: CDR1 MNHEY, CDR2 SMNVEV (reference sequence).

The CDR3, as DNA: TGTGCCAGCAGTTCCTCGGTAGCGTCTGGAAACACCATATATTTT. Its protein product is CASSSSVASGNTIYF. The chain uses TRBV27 and TRBJ1-3; no clear D. The germline gives CDR1 MNHEY, CDR2 SMNVEV (reference sequence). The CDR3 runs to 15 residues. V lost 4 bases, J lost 1 base, and 11 bases lay in between.

The V gene is TRBV28, the J gene TRBJ2-7, with TRBD2 matching 7 bases. This CDR3 has 18 amino acids. The V and J ends lost 1 base and 3 bases, in that order; junction bases with no gene match: 15. Germline CDR1 reads MDHEN; CDR2 reads SYDVKM. The CDR3 coding sequence is TGTGCCAGCAGTTTATTGATGAACCGGGACTATCGAAACTACGAGCAGTACTTC. Protein sequence: CASSLLMNRDYRNYEQYF.

CDR3 sequence: CASSRTSVPAYNEQFF. In DNA form, the CDR3 reads TGTGCCAGCAGCCGGACTAGCGTACCAGCTTACAATGAGCAGTTCTTC. The V call is TRBV9, the J call TRBJ2-1, with 9 bases fitting TRBD2. The CDR3 length is 16 residues. Trimming removed 4 bases from V and 4 bases from J; junction bases left unmatched: 9. From germline, CDR1 is SGDLS and CDR2 YYNGEE. Combining the CDR3 with reference TRBV9 and TRBJ2-1 gives the whole variable domain DSGVTQTPKHLITATGQRVTLRCSPRSGDLSVYWYQQSLDQGLQFLIQYYNGEERAKGNILERFSAQQFPDLHSELNLSSLELGDSALYFCASSRTSVPAYNEQFFGPGTRLTVL.

The chain uses TRBV30 and TRBJ2-5, with D possibly matching TRBD2 (6 bases). The V gene lost 4 bases and the J gene lost 2 bases, with 11 bases spanning the gap. In germline, CDR1 is GTSNPN, CDR2 SVGIG (reference sequence). This CDR3 contains 13 residues. The CDR3 here is CAWMGGQQETQYF. CDR3 DNA: TGTGCCTGGATGGGGGGTCAGCAAGAGACCCAGTACTTC.

The rearrangement joins TRBV4-1 to TRBJ2-7; D is tentatively TRBD1 or TRBD2 (5 bases each). The CDR3 totals 15 residues. Germline V lookup: CDR1 MGHRA, CDR2 YSYEKL. Trimming left V 1 base short and J 1 base short, with 11 bases between. The DNA of the CDR3 is TGCGCCAGCAGCCAAGTCCGGGACGGTTCCTACGAGCAGTACTTC. Protein sequence: CASSQVRDGSYEQYF.

The V and J genes are TRBV6-5 and TRBJ1-5; tentative D call: TRBD1 (5 bases). The CDR3 loop spans 15 amino acids. Germline V gene sequence: CDR1 MNHEY, CDR2 SVGAGI. Trimming removed 5 bases at V and 7 bases at J, with 18 bases between. DNA for the CDR3: TGTGCCAGCAGTGGCTTAGGAGGGACGAGCCAGCCCCAGCATTTT. The encoded protein is CASSGLGGTSQPQHF.

The chain has TRBV21-1 and TRBJ2-7; TRBD2, the table's D call, lacks a check against the DNA. TRBV21-1 is designated a pseudogene. This CDR3 is 19 amino acids long. The CDR3 sequence: CASSKESRLAGETYYEQYF. CDR3 nucleotides: TGTGCCAGCAGCAAAGAATCGAGACTAGCGGGAGAGACATACTACGAGCAGTACTTC.

This chain uses TRBV29-1 with TRBJ1-1, with no clear D. Germline-derived CDR1 and CDR2 are SQVTM and ANQGSEA. V lost 2 bases to trimming and J lost 11 bases, with 18 bases between them. The CDR3 is made up of 13 amino acids. DNA of the CDR3: TGCAGCGTTGAAAGGCAGACTCTTCGGATGGCTTTCTTT. Encoded protein: CSVERQTLRMAFF. The full variable domain, rest sourced from reference TRBV29-1 and TRBJ1-1, is SAVISQKPSRDICQRGTSLTIQCQVDSQVTMMFWYRQQPGQSLTLIATANQGSEATYESGFVIDKFPISRPNLTFSTLTVSNMSPEDSSIYLCSVERQTLRMAFFGQGTRLTVV.

A single count supports this clone. V usage is TRBV21-1 and J usage is TRBJ1-1; TRBD1, the table's D call, lacks a check against the DNA. TRBV21-1 is a known pseudogene. The CDR3 spans 15 residues. CDR3 amino acids: CASSIKTGLFTEAFF. The CDR3 DNA sequence: TGTGCCAGCAGCATTAAGACAGGGTTGTTCACTGAAGCTTTCTTT.

This chain connects TRBV19 to TRBJ2-1; unclear D gene. The ends were cut back, 6 bases at V and 3 bases at J, with 12 bases in the middle. Germline V gene sequence: CDR1 LNHDA, CDR2 SQIVND (reference sequence). CDR3 length: 14 amino acids. The CDR3 region has the DNA TGTGCCAGTAGAGCCGAGATAGGCTACAATGAGCAGTTCTTC. This gives the protein CASRAEIGYNEQFF. Full variable domain (remainder filled in from reference TRBV19 and TRBJ2-1): DGGITQSPKYLFRKEGQNVTLSCEQNLNHDAMYWYRQDPGQGLRLIYYSQIVNDFQKGDIAEGYSVSREKKESFPLTVTSAQKNPTAFYLCASRAEIGYNEQFFGPGTRLTVL.

The chain uses TRBV9 and TRBJ2-3; 15 bases are shared with TRBD2. Germline V gene lookup returns CDR1 SGDLS and CDR2 YYNGEE. The CDR3 is 17 residues long. The V gene end was trimmed by 4 bases and the J gene end by 1 base; junction bases not matched to a gene: 4. CDR3: CASSKRTSGRGTDTQYF. The DNA for the CDR3 is TGTGCCAGCAGCAAGAGGACTAGCGGGAGGGGCACAGATACGCAGTATTTT.

This clone was recorded only once. The rearrangement uses TRBV15 and TRBJ2-5; 7 bases line up with TRBD2. CDR1 and CDR2 (germline): LNHNV, YYDKDF (reference sequence). The CDR3 length is 18 residues. Trimming removed 0 bases from V and 4 bases from J; junction bases left unmatched: 14. CDR3 loop: CATSRDWWEGPIGETQYF. As DNA, the CDR3 is TGTGCCACCAGCAGAGATTGGTGGGAGGGCCCAATTGGAGAGACCCAGTACTTC.

The V and J genes are TRBV4-2 and TRBJ2-1; TRBD2 is a possible D gene (5 bases). Germline-derived CDR1 and CDR2 are LGHNA and YNFKEQ. Trimming stripped 0 bases from V and 3 bases from J, with 9 bases between. The CDR3 has 15 residues. This CDR3 reads CASSQELVGYNEQFF. For the CDR3, the DNA is TGTGCCAGCAGCCAAGAACTAGTGGGCTACAATGAGCAGTTCTTC.

The chain employs TRBV18 and TRBJ2-1, with TRBD2 as a possible D gene (6 bases). Germline CDR1 and CDR2: KGHSH and LQKENI. This CDR3 spans 16 amino acids. V lost 1 base to trimming and J lost 3 bases, with 13 bases between them. This CDR3 is CASSPLPGVVYNEQFF. The CDR3 bases are TGTGCCAGCTCACCACTCCCGGGAGTGGTCTACAATGAGCAGTTCTTC.

The rearrangement links TRBV9 to TRBJ2-7; tentative D call: TRBD2 (5 bases). The CDR3 has 15 residues. Between the trimmed V and J ends, which lost 4 bases and 2 bases, there was a span of 16 bases. Germline-derived CDR1 and CDR2 are SGDLS and YYNGEE. The CDR3 loop is CASSLMSGFAYEQYF. The CDR3 DNA follows: TGTGCCAGCAGCCTAATGTCGGGATTTGCCTACGAGCAGTACTTC.

The CDR3 DNA is TGTGCCATCAGTGAGAGTCCCGGGAGTTGGGTTGAGCAGTTCTTC. Amino acid sequence: CAISESPGSWVEQFF. This chain uses TRBV10-3 with TRBJ2-1, with D perhaps matching TRBD2 (6 bases). This CDR3 spans 15 amino acids. The V end was cut by 2 bases, the J end by 9 bases, with 17 bases between. Per the germline V gene, CDR1 is ENHRY and CDR2 is SYGVKD.

The chain uses TRBV6-4 and TRBJ2-3, with 10 bases fitting TRBD2. V lost 0 bases, J lost 4 bases, and 1 base stayed unmatched. The CDR3 runs 15 residues. From germline, CDR1 is MRHNA and CDR2 SNTAGT. DNA of the CDR3: TGTGCCAGCAGTGACTCAGCGGGAGGGCCAGATACGCAGTATTTT. Its translation is CASSDSAGGPDTQYF.

V and J are TRBV27 and TRBJ2-7; 11 bases are a match to TRBD2. The germline V gene encodes CDR1 MNHEY and CDR2 SMNVEV (reference sequence). CDR3 length: 17 residues. The ends lost 6 bases at V and 1 base at J; junction bases unmatched: 11. CDR3 protein: CASRGTSGELGSYEQYF. Written as DNA, the CDR3 is TGTGCCAGCAGGGGGACTAGCGGAGAACTCGGATCCTACGAGCAGTACTTC.

The chain couples TRBV4-1 to TRBJ2-5; either TRBD1 or TRBD2 may supply D (5 bases each). The CDR3 totals 15 residues. Trimming took 0 bases from V and 4 from J, leaving 12 bases between them. The V gene's germline CDR1 is MGHRA and CDR2 YSYEKL. The CDR3 loop is CASSQDPGRVETQYF. DNA for the CDR3: TGCGCCAGCAGCCAAGATCCAGGGCGGGTAGAGACCCAGTACTTC.

The rearrangement uses TRBV14 and TRBJ2-1, with D possibly matching TRBD1 (5 bases). Trimming cost V 5 bases and J 0 bases, with 11 bases left between them. CDR1 is SGHDN and CDR2 is FVKESK in the germline V gene. The CDR3 consists of 15 residues. The CDR3 DNA follows: TGTGCCAGCAGCAGATGGACAAGCTCCTACAATGAGCAGTTCTTC. It yields the protein CASSRWTSSYNEQFF.